The 18 T cell receptor beta chains below come from one sample, sequenced in a study of technical replicates of blood from four donors. The data were produced by immunoSEQ multiplex PCR, yet TCRdb's version contains in-frame clones alone and is incomplete. The profile covers about 100,000 clones, with around 95% appearing a single time and 0.22% taken by the ten largest. The specimen was T cells isolated from PBMCs. Receptors were obtained from a human donor in good health.

CDR3: CSASQGMGAFF. CDR3 DNA: TGCAGTGCTTCACAGGGGATGGGGGCTTTCTTT. The chain has TRBV20-1 and TRBJ1-1, with 7 bases lining up with TRBD1. The CDR3 has 11 residues. The V and J ends lost 5 bases and 11 bases, in that order; junction bases with no gene match: 8. Per germline, CDR1 DFQATT and CDR2 SNEGSKA (reference sequence).

This chain connects TRBV6-1 to TRBJ2-7, with D tentatively TRBD2 (6 bases). There are 14 residues in the CDR3. Germline values: CDR1 MNHNS, CDR2 SASEGT. Between the trimmed V and J ends, which lost 1 base and 2 bases, there was a span of 9 bases. DNA of the CDR3: TGTGCCAGCAGTGAAGGGGGAGGAACCTACGAGCAGTACTTC. It specifies CASSEGGGTYEQYF.

This chain links TRBV28 with TRBJ2-3, with D perhaps TRBD2 (7 bases). The CDR3 runs to 17 residues. The germline V and J ends were trimmed by 3 bases and 3 bases, with 19 bases remaining between them. Per germline, CDR1 MDHEN and CDR2 SYDVKM. CDR3 DNA: TGTGCCAGCAGTTTCCCCCGGGGGCGGGAGAGTACAGATACGCAGTATTTT. It translates to CASSFPRGRESTDTQYF.

The gene calls are TRBV25-1 and TRBJ1-6; 11 bases align to TRBD1. The CDR3 covers 13 residues. Germline V gene data show CDR1 as MGHDK and CDR2 as SYGVNS. The V gene end was trimmed by 6 bases and the J gene end by 9 bases; junction bases not matched to a gene: 1. The CDR3 protein is CASRDRGPSPLHF. CDR3 DNA: TGTGCCAGCAGGGACAGGGGGCCTTCACCCCTCCACTTT.

The J gene is TRBJ1-2, the V gene TRBV6-1; D unresolved. The CDR3 is 15 residues long. Trimming took off 5 bases at V and 5 bases at J, with 18 bases between the two ends. Germline CDR1 and CDR2: MNHNS and SASEGT. The CDR3, as DNA: TGTGCCAGCAGTTTTTCTGGTTTGCGGGGATATGGCTACACCTTC. It yields the protein CASSFSGLRGYGYTF.

The chain is built from TRBV19 and TRBJ2-2, with 8 bases matching TRBD1. The CDR3 sequence is 15 residues long. Germline V gene data show CDR1 as LNHDA and CDR2 as SQIVND (reference sequence). V lost 5 bases to trimming and J lost 3 bases; unmatched junction nucleotides: 5. CDR3 protein: CASSLRGRDTGELFF. For the CDR3, the DNA is TGTGCCAGTAGTCTCAGGGGGCGCGACACCGGGGAGCTGTTTTTT.

The V gene is TRBV5-6, the J gene TRBJ1-1; TRBD1 agrees at 8 bases. V was clipped by 4 bases and J by 4 bases; unmatched bases: 15. Germline values: CDR1 SGHDT, CDR2 YYEEEE. This CDR3 contains 17 residues. CDR3 sequence (DNA): TGTGCCAGCAGCCCTCTTTGGGACAGGACTCCCCCCACTGAAGCTTTCTTT. It yields the protein CASSPLWDRTPPTEAFF.

V usage is TRBV5-6 and J usage is TRBJ1-2; a possible D gene is TRBD1 (5 bases). The CDR3 length is 12 residues. The V end lost 6 bases, the J end lost 11 bases, and 17 bases lay between the germline ends. From germline, CDR1 is SGHDT and CDR2 YYEEEE. The CDR3, as DNA: TGTGCCAGCATTAGCATTACCAGGGTATACACCTTC. Translation gives CASISITRVYTF.

The chain recombines TRBV9 with TRBJ1-1; 7 bases agree with TRBD1. The CDR3 loop spans 16 amino acids. Germline trimming cut 0 bases from V and 0 bases from J; bases unmatched to any gene: 5. Per the germline V gene, CDR1 is SGDLS and CDR2 is YYNGEE. This CDR3 is CASSVAGQAMNTEAFF. CDR3 bases: TGTGCCAGCAGCGTAGCCGGACAGGCCATGAACACTGAAGCTTTCTTT.

The chain joins TRBV5-5 to TRBJ2-3; a weak D match, TRBD1 (6 bases). Trimming stripped 4 bases from V and 0 bases from J, with 18 bases between. Germline V gene lookup returns CDR1 SGHKS and CDR2 YYEKEE (reference sequence). The CDR3 is 17 amino acids. For the CDR3, the DNA is TGTGCCAGCAGCATCGTCAACCGGGACACAAGCACAGATACGCAGTATTTT. It codes for CASSIVNRDTSTDTQYF.

V gene TRBV5-1 combines with J gene TRBJ2-7, with D maybe TRBD2 (6 bases). The germline V gene has CDR1 SGHRS and CDR2 YFSETQ. This CDR3 contains 12 residues. The germline V and J ends were trimmed by 1 base and 6 bases, with 8 bases remaining between them. CDR3 in DNA: TGCGCCAGCAGCTTGCCCGGGGGCGAGCAGTACTTC. Translated: CASSLPGGEQYF.

The chain joins TRBV5-6 to TRBJ2-7, with 8 bases that match TRBD1. CDR3 length equals 14 residues. J was trimmed by 2 bases and V by 2 bases; bases with no gene match: 3. Germline assignment: CDR1 SGHDT and CDR2 YYEEEE. CDR3 amino acids: CASSFRGPAYEQYF. CDR3 sequence (DNA): TGTGCCAGCAGCTTCAGGGGGCCTGCCTACGAGCAGTACTTC.

The CDR3 sequence: CSIGTSGRLTDEQFF. The CDR3 nucleotides are TGCAGCATCGGGACTAGCGGGAGGCTTACCGATGAGCAGTTCTTC. The chain uses TRBV29-1 and TRBJ2-1; 15 nucleotides line up with TRBD2. CDR3 length: 15 amino acids. The junction had 10 bases not matched to a gene; V was cut back by 8 bases and J by 8 bases. In germline, CDR1 is SQVTM, CDR2 ANQGSEA.

The chain uses TRBV19 and TRBJ2-2; the D is unclear. V gave up 7 bases and J gave up 4 bases, with 13 bases separating them. CDR3 length equals 14 residues. Germline-derived CDR1 and CDR2 are LNHDA and SQIVND (reference sequence). CDR3 region: CASNPYYGTGELFF. The CDR3 DNA reads as TGTGCCAGTAACCCCTATTATGGCACCGGGGAGCTGTTTTTT. The full variable domain, its missing parts supplied by reference TRBV19 and TRBJ2-2, is DGGITQSPKYLFRKEGQNVTLSCEQNLNHDAMYWYRQDPGQGLRLIYYSQIVNDFQKGDIAEGYSVSREKKESFPLTVTSAQKNPTAFYLCASNPYYGTGELFFGEGSRLTVL.

The V call is TRBV5-6, the J call TRBJ1-6; a weak D match, TRBD1 (6 bases). The germline CDR1 and CDR2 sequences are SGHDT and YYEEEE. This CDR3 has 17 residues. The V and J ends lost 4 bases and 0 bases respectively, with 14 bases between them. The CDR3 sequence is CASSRPGHSSYNSPLHF. CDR3 nucleotide sequence: TGTGCCAGCAGCCGACCGGGACACAGCTCCTATAATTCACCCCTCCACTTT.

Here the CDR3 reads CASSLAPSGSSVHEQFF. CDR3 sequence (DNA): TGCGCCAGCAGCTTGGCCCCTAGCGGGAGTAGTGTTCATGAGCAGTTCTTC. V and J are TRBV5-1 and TRBJ2-1, with 10 bases aligning to TRBD2. This CDR3 is 17 amino acids long. Germline CDR1 is SGHRS and CDR2 is YFSETQ. Trimming at V came to 0 bases and at J to 8 bases, leaving 11 bases not matched to a gene.

This sequence joins TRBV7-9 and TRBJ2-1; 12 nucleotides align to TRBD2. CDR3 length equals 16 residues. The V segment lost 5 bases and the J segment 8 bases; nucleotides outside the gene matches: 10. Germline values: CDR1 SEHNR, CDR2 FQNEAQ (reference sequence). CDR3 DNA: TGTGCCAGCAGCCCCGGCGGACTAGCGGGGTTTTATGAGCAGTTCTTC. Its protein is CASSPGGLAGFYEQFF.

The CDR3 spells CASRMWQRAYEQYF. CDR3 in DNA: TGTGCCAGCAGGATGTGGCAACGGGCCTACGAGCAGTACTTC. The J gene is TRBJ2-7, the V gene TRBV28; no clear D. The CDR3 has 14 residues. Trimming took 6 bases from V and 2 from J, leaving 14 bases between them. The germline V gene encodes CDR1 MDHEN and CDR2 SYDVKM.